The TCR beta chain described here comes from a study of blood T cell repertoires in COVID-19. The overall study: Italy, Spain and the United States were the sources of the convalescent and acute COVID-19 samples. In each case, the material was cDNA or gDNA derived from T cells, B-cell-depleted T cells, or PBMCs.

The CDR3 is 16 residues long. CDR1 is SGHDT, CDR2 YYEEEE, per germline. Trimming took 4 bases from V and 0 from J, leaving 16 bases between them. Authors' methods: By means of reference gene primer amplification, nucleated cell counts were estimated. Clones were sequenced by immunoSEQ multiplex PCR, and TCRdb holds only the in-frame ones, with some missing. That table supplies the V and J calls and clone size; D and trimming were determined from the DNA. The table includes fewer than 90,000 clones, more than 90% detected once. The clonotype was recovered from a human donor with active COVID-19. The donor label of this sample is uncertain. V is TRBV5-6 and J is TRBJ1-1, with a weak D call TRBD1 (6 bases). The sequencing input was peripheral blood. The CDR3 DNA follows: TGTGCCAGCAGCCAAACACAGGGCCCCTTGAACACTGAAGCTTTCTTT. This encodes CASSQTQGPLNTEAFF.